Below, 19 T cell receptor beta chains from the same sample are listed, as sequenced in a study of OX40 agonist ivuxolimab in advanced cancers. Libraries were made using the immunoSEQ multiplex PCR assay. What TCRdb holds here is the immuneACCESS table cut down to in-frame rearrangements. Part of the clones is not present; checked against another copy, under half of the missing clones reflect an unresolved V gene, and the others are unexplained. The sample data list some 77,000 clones, and 85% to 90% of these were observed just once. Jointly, the top ten make up around 0.99% of the sample. Sequencing was performed on CD4+ or CD8+ T cells sorted from blood, taken in a trial of the OX40 agonist ivuxolimab. Source of these receptors: an adult with an advanced solid tumor such as melanoma, head and neck, liver or kidney cancer.

This sequence joins TRBV2 and TRBJ1-1; 7 bases map to TRBD1. J lost 4 bases, V lost 6 bases, and 8 bases had no gene match. The CDR3 extends over 14 amino acids. Germline V gives CDR1 SNHLY, CDR2 FYNNEI. The CDR3 reads CASSAGGSPTEAFF. In nucleotides, the CDR3 is TGTGCCAGCAGCGCAGGGGGTTCTCCCACTGAAGCTTTCTTT. Full variable domain (missing parts from reference TRBV2 and TRBJ1-1): EPEVTQTPSHQVTQMGQEVILRCVPISNHLYFYWYRQILGQKVEFLVSFYNNEISEKSEIFDDQFSVERPDGSNFTLKIRSTKLEDSAMYFCASSAGGSPTEAFFGQGTRLTVV.

The chain carries TRBV29-1 and TRBJ2-7; 10 positions agree with TRBD2. CDR3 length equals 13 residues. With V trimmed by 6 bases and J by 7 bases, 9 bases remained unmatched. Germline CDR1 reads SQVTM; CDR2 reads ANQGSEA. This CDR3 reads CSVPASGRGEQYF. As DNA, the CDR3 is TGCAGCGTCCCTGCTAGCGGGAGAGGGGAGCAGTACTTC.

This chain joins TRBV4-3 and TRBJ1-5; no definite D call. The ends were cut back, 0 bases at V and 6 bases at J, with 12 bases in the middle. The CDR3 covers 15 residues. Germline lookup yields CDR1 LGHNA and CDR2 YSLEER. The CDR3 protein is CASSQDLGAGQPQHF. CDR3 in DNA: TGCGCCAGCAGCCAAGATCTTGGAGCAGGTCAGCCCCAGCATTTT.

In nucleotides, the CDR3 is TGTGCCAGCAGTTCTTCAGACAGGGCTACGGACAATGAGCAGTTCTTC. Translated, it gives CASSSSDRATDNEQFF. The V and J genes are TRBV25-1 and TRBJ2-1; 7 positions match TRBD1. The CDR3 length is 16 residues. Germline V gene sequence: CDR1 MGHDK, CDR2 SYGVNS. The ends lost 5 bases at V and 5 bases at J; junction bases unmatched: 12.

This chain joins TRBV18 and TRBJ2-3, with 8 bases aligning to TRBD1. CDR3 length: 17 amino acids. The V gene end was trimmed by 3 bases and the J gene end by 3 bases; junction bases not matched to a gene: 11. Germline CDR1 reads KGHSH; CDR2 reads LQKENI. The CDR3 is CASSPDWGRGQTDTQYF. The CDR3 region has the DNA TGTGCCAGCTCACCGGATTGGGGCAGGGGGCAAACAGATACGCAGTATTTT.

The chain recombines TRBV11-3 with TRBJ2-1; TRBD1 matches 9 bases. V shed 1 base and J 8 bases; nucleotides not matched to a gene: 3. CDR1 is SGHNT, CDR2 YENEEA, per germline. The CDR3 has 14 amino acids. The CDR3 here is CASSLGGQGYEQFF. The CDR3, as DNA: TGTGCCAGCAGCTTAGGGGGACAGGGATATGAGCAGTTCTTC.

This clone has just a few counts. This sequence joins TRBV18 and TRBJ2-3; possibly TRBD2 for D (6 bases). CDR3 length: 16 residues. Germline V gene lookup returns CDR1 KGHSH and CDR2 LQKENI. V was cut by 1 base and J by 5 bases, with 16 bases left in between. The CDR3 loop is CASSPRRASEGDTQYF. The CDR3 DNA sequence: TGTGCCAGCTCACCACGGAGGGCTAGTGAGGGAGATACGCAGTATTTT.

This chain connects TRBV6-1 to TRBJ2-2; D is unresolved. Trimming stripped 4 bases from V and 2 bases from J, with 14 bases between. The CDR3 contains 16 residues. Germline CDR1 MNHNS, CDR2 SASEGT. Written as DNA, the CDR3 is TGTGCCAGCAGTGCGTTCAGTGGTGTTAACACCGGGGAGCTGTTTTTT. Its protein is CASSAFSGVNTGELFF.

The chain combines TRBV7-2 with TRBJ2-1; TRBD2 matches at 10 bases. This CDR3 is 19 amino acids long. Germline CDR1 and CDR2: SGHTA and FQGNSA. V was pared by 0 bases and J by 6 bases, with 14 bases of the junction left unmatched. The CDR3 is CASSLAGGLAGDRPNEQFF. CDR3 DNA sequence: TGTGCCAGCAGCTTAGCGGGGGGTCTAGCGGGAGATCGTCCCAATGAGCAGTTCTTC.

The rearrangement joins TRBV7-2 to TRBJ2-7; 11 nucleotides align to TRBD2. Trimming cost V 0 bases and J 5 bases; bases outside gene matches: 3. From germline, CDR1 is SGHTA and CDR2 FQGNSA. CDR3 length: 15 amino acids. CDR3 nucleotide sequence: TGTGCCAGCAGCTTAGCTAGCGGGAGGGTGGACGAGCAGTACTTC. It translates to CASSLASGRVDEQYF.

With respect to this clone: The identical CDR3 is also encoded by other nucleotide sequences in the sample. V usage is TRBV28 and J usage is TRBJ2-7, with D tentatively TRBD1 (5 bases). The CDR3 length is 11 residues. The germline gives CDR1 MDHEN, CDR2 SYDVKM. V gave up 3 bases and J gave up 5 bases, with 5 bases separating them. For the CDR3, the DNA is TGTGCCAGCAGTTTGGGGCACGAGCAGTACTTC. Its protein is CASSLGHEQYF.

This clone showed up just once. This chain's CDR3 is CASSLMAGDTDTQYF. As DNA, the CDR3 is TGTGCCAGCAGCTTAATGGCGGGAGACACAGATACGCAGTATTTT. V is TRBV7-3 and J is TRBJ2-3, with 7 bases fitting TRBD2. The germline V gene has CDR1 SGHTA and CDR2 FQGTGA. The length of the CDR3 is 15 residues. With 1 base clipped from V and 2 bases from J, the junction kept 3 bases outside the gene matches.

This chain uses TRBV19 with TRBJ1-2; 10 nucleotides align to TRBD1. Germline V gene sequence: CDR1 LNHDA, CDR2 SQIVND (reference sequence). The CDR3 spans 18 residues. V shed 1 base, J shed 4 bases, and the junction held 12 bases outside the gene matches. The CDR3 region is CASSIVRDRGVSFYGYTF. CDR3 sequence (DNA): TGTGCCAGTAGTATAGTCCGGGACAGGGGAGTATCTTTCTATGGCTACACCTTC.

The chain joins TRBV5-4 to TRBJ2-5; 9 bases are a match to TRBD2. V shed 0 bases, J shed 6 bases, and the junction held 12 bases outside the gene matches. Germline assignment: CDR1 SGHNT and CDR2 YYREEE (reference sequence). The CDR3 sequence is 17 residues long. For the CDR3, the DNA is TGTGCCAGCAGCTTGGGCTCTACGCGGGAGGGCCCGAAGACCCAGTACTTC. Translating it yields CASSLGSTREGPKTQYF.

This clone was detected once. This rearrangement joins TRBV6-1 to TRBJ1-5; 8 nucleotides match TRBD1. V trimming: 7 bases; J trimming: 7 bases; junction bases outside the gene matches: 9. CDR3 length: 14 amino acids. Germline V CDR1 and CDR2: MNHNS, SASEGT. CDR3 in DNA: TGTGCCAGCATCCTTGACAGGGGAGGCCAGCCCCAGCATTTT. Its protein is CASILDRGGQPQHF.

This sequence joins TRBV19 and TRBJ2-1; 9 bases align to TRBD1. V trimming: 3 bases; J trimming: 3 bases; junction bases outside the gene matches: 6. The CDR3 totals 16 residues. Looked up from germline, CDR1 is LNHDA and CDR2 is SQIVND (reference sequence). CDR3 sequence (DNA): TGTGCCAGTAGTATGGGACAGGGTTTTATCTACAATGAGCAGTTCTTC. Encoded protein: CASSMGQGFIYNEQFF.

The gene calls are TRBV6-5 and TRBJ2-7, with unresolved D. V lost 4 bases, J lost 7 bases, and 14 bases lay in between. The CDR3 covers 13 residues. CDR1 is MNHEY and CDR2 is SVGAGI in the germline V gene. As DNA, the CDR3 is TGTGCCAGCAGTTCCGTTGACGGATATGAGCAGTACTTC. This sequence encodes CASSSVDGYEQYF.

The genes are TRBV6-5 and TRBJ2-6, with TRBD1 as a possible D gene (5 bases). The CDR3 runs 14 residues. V was cut by 6 bases and J by 0 bases, with 6 bases left in between. Germline V CDR1 and CDR2: MNHEY, SVGAGI. The CDR3 reads CASRDNSGANVLTF. The CDR3 DNA reads TGTGCCAGCAGGGACAACTCTGGGGCCAACGTCCTGACTTTC.

This chain connects TRBV14 to TRBJ2-1; D perhaps matches TRBD2 (6 bases). CDR3 length: 16 residues. V lost 1 base and J 3 bases, leaving 13 bases between the germline ends. Per the germline V gene, CDR1 is SGHDN and CDR2 is FVKESK. The CDR3 nucleotides are TGTGCCAGCAGCCAAGGGTCGCCGGGGGTCTACAATGAGCAGTTCTTC. Its translation is CASSQGSPGVYNEQFF.